What follows describes a single TCR beta chain. Original processing methods: Amplifying reference gene primers gave estimates of nucleated cell counts. Repertoires were generated with immunoSEQ multiplex PCR, while TCRdb's copy carries only in-frame clones and drops some. For V, J and clone size, that table is used; D and trimming come from the DNA. The sample has fewer than 250,000 clones; less than 90% are singletons. This entry comes from a study of blood T cell repertoires in COVID-19. Study-level information: Acute and convalescent COVID-19 specimens originated in the United States, Italy and Spain. T cells, B-cell-depleted T cells, or PBMCs provided the cDNA or gDNA that served as material.

V shed 8 bases and J shed 2 bases, with 19 bases lying between them. Germline-derived CDR1 and CDR2 are SNHLY and FYNNEI. The CDR3 consists of 15 residues. Sequenced: peripheral blood. The chain couples TRBV2 to TRBJ2-7; D remains unclear. This receptor was obtained from a woman between 65 and 79 years old with active or convalescent COVID-19. The CDR3 bases are TGTGCCAGCCTACCCGAGGCATTAACCACCTACGAGCAGTACTTC. As protein: CASLPEALTTYEQYF.